What follows are 13 T cell receptor beta chains derived from one specimen sequenced in a study of cytomegalovirus exposure and HLA in healthy donors. Primers for the PCR totalled 60 Vbeta and 13 Jbeta. Generated by immunoSEQ multiplex PCR, the TCRdb table keeps only in-frame clones and is missing some. This table has approximately 210,000 clones, 79% appearing once. Input material: PBMCs. These receptor sequences come from a girl under 18 in good health and CMV-seropositive.

The chain has TRBV2 and TRBJ1-4; a weak D match, TRBD1 (6 bases). V dropped 4 bases and J dropped 6 bases, with 12 bases sitting between them. Per the germline V gene, CDR1 is SNHLY and CDR2 is FYNNEI. The CDR3 covers 14 residues. The CDR3 DNA sequence: TGTGCCAGCAGTGCACAGGGTTTGGATGAAAAACTGTTTTTT. Its protein product is CASSAQGLDEKLFF.

This clone appeared once. The chain combines TRBV21-1 with TRBJ1-2. TRBV21-1 is annotated as a pseudogene. The CDR3 has 14 residues. The CDR3 sequence is CASSKGSAYYGYTF. CDR3 in DNA: TGTGCCAGCAGCAAAGGCAGCGCCTACTATGGCTACACCTTC.

The V and J genes are TRBV7-6 and TRBJ2-2, with 8 bases lining up with TRBD1. CDR3 size: 15 residues. Germline V CDR1 and CDR2: SGHVS, FNYEAQ. V dropped 2 bases and J dropped 8; count of bases not matched to a gene: 7. The CDR3: CASSLRTGGTGELFF. CDR3 DNA sequence: TGTGCCAGCAGCTTAAGAACAGGGGGGACGGGGGAGCTGTTTTTT.

J is TRBJ1-1 and V is TRBV5-4, with a possible D match to TRBD1 (6 bases). There are 16 residues in the CDR3. The germline V gene encodes CDR1 SGHNT and CDR2 YYREEE (reference sequence). Trimming removed 0 bases from V and 1 base from J, with 13 bases in between. CDR3 sequence: CASSLGGGAGNTEAFF. In DNA form, the CDR3 reads TGTGCCAGCAGCTTGGGCGGGGGCGCTGGGAACACTGAAGCTTTCTTT.

The chain links TRBV4-1 to TRBJ1-1; 9 bases are a match to TRBD1. Germline loops: CDR1 MGHRA, CDR2 YSYEKL. This CDR3 spans 15 amino acids. With V trimmed by 1 base and J by 5 bases, 5 bases remained unmatched. CDR3 sequence (DNA): TGCGCCAGCAGCCAAGGGGGACAGGGCACGACTGAAGCTTTCTTT. As protein: CASSQGGQGTTEAFF.

The chain recombines TRBV7-9 with TRBJ2-7; no reliable D call. Trimming removed 5 bases at V and 7 bases at J, with 9 bases between. CDR3 length: 11 residues. Germline values: CDR1 SEHNR, CDR2 FQNEAQ (reference sequence). CDR3 amino acids: CASSHNGEQYF. As DNA, the CDR3 is TGTGCCAGCAGCCACAACGGGGAGCAGTACTTC.

The gene calls are TRBV9 and TRBJ2-3; 7 bases are a match to TRBD2. The junction had 14 bases not matched to a gene; V was cut back by 4 bases and J by 6 bases. This CDR3 region has 16 residues. The germline V gene encodes CDR1 SGDLS and CDR2 YYNGEE. The CDR3 sequence: CASSYVDGGYWDTQYF. CDR3 sequence (DNA): TGTGCCAGCAGCTACGTGGACGGGGGGTACTGGGATACGCAGTATTTT.

The genes are TRBV6-5 and TRBJ1-2, with 8 bases identical to TRBD1. CDR1 and CDR2 from the germline V gene are MNHEY and SVGAGI. CDR3 length equals 13 residues. Germline trimming cut 6 bases from V and 5 bases from J; bases unmatched to any gene: 5. In DNA form, the CDR3 reads TGTGCCAGCAGGGCTACAGGGGGATATGGCTACACCTTC. Its protein product is CASRATGGYGYTF.

The chain has TRBV30 and TRBJ2-1; 8 bases fit TRBD2. The CDR3 is 15 amino acids. Trimming took 3 bases from V and 9 from J; bases not matched to a gene: 13. The germline gives CDR1 GTSNPN, CDR2 SVGIG (reference sequence). CDR3 region: CAWSPPGGALGEQFF. DNA for the CDR3: TGTGCCTGGAGCCCTCCCGGGGGGGCACTTGGTGAGCAGTTCTTC.

In this sample, this clone turned up a few times. V and J are TRBV11-3 and TRBJ2-1; 9 bases are shared with TRBD2. The CDR3 totals 18 residues. Looked up from germline, CDR1 is SGHNT and CDR2 is YENEEA. J lost 5 bases, V lost 5 bases, and 16 bases had no gene match. The CDR3 protein is CASSLTKTGTSYHNEQFF. The CDR3 coding sequence is TGTGCCAGCAGCCTAACCAAAACCGGGACTAGCTACCACAATGAGCAGTTCTTC.

The chain couples TRBV5-6 to TRBJ2-2; perhaps TRBD2 as D (7 bases). The CDR3 runs 16 residues. V was pared by 3 bases and J by 0 bases, with 12 bases between. The V gene's germline CDR1 is SGHDT and CDR2 YYEEEE. Here the CDR3 reads CASSWGGPANTGELFF. The CDR3 coding sequence is TGTGCCAGCAGCTGGGGGGGGCCCGCGAACACCGGGGAGCTGTTTTTT.

The rearrangement joins TRBV30 to TRBJ2-5; 7 nucleotides match TRBD1. The CDR3 sequence is 15 residues long. V gave up 4 bases and J gave up 2 bases; unmatched junction bases: 10. Germline V CDR1 and CDR2: GTSNPN, SVGIG (reference sequence). The CDR3 loop reads CAWTPPGTAQETQYF. The DNA of the CDR3 is TGTGCCTGGACCCCTCCCGGGACAGCACAAGAGACCCAGTACTTC.

This chain joins TRBV28 and TRBJ2-7, with 11 bases lining up with TRBD2. From germline, CDR1 is MDHEN and CDR2 SYDVKM. CDR3 length: 15 residues. The V segment lost 4 bases and the J segment 6 bases; nucleotides outside the gene matches: 8. Written as DNA, the CDR3 is TGTGCCAGCAGTTCGATAGCGGGGGGGCCGCTCGAGCAGTACTTC. Protein sequence: CASSSIAGGPLEQYF.